These 13 T cell receptor beta chains were all obtained from the same sample, sequenced in a study of T cells in Graves' hyperthyroidism and ophthalmopathy. RNA transcripts yielded amplified TCR beta CDR3 regions. With the HTBI primer set, the TCR CDR3 went through a first round of RT-PCR. TCRdb used MiXCR to reprocess the multiplex PCR reads, holding one entry per CDR3 protein. The table shows tens of thousands of distinct CDR3 sequences, with around 50% occurring only once. The specimen was blood. The receptors derive from a man aged 40-49 years with Graves' ophthalmopathy.

As to this clonotype: Germline is not matched at one junction end, which may reflect a read error. This sequence joins TRBV28 and TRBJ2-7, with D unresolved. The J call is uncertain, as TRBJ2-1 better fits the DNA end. This CDR3 spans 14 amino acids. Germline V gives CDR1 MDHEN, CDR2 SYDVKM. In nucleotides, the CDR3 is TGTACCAGCAGCCTAAGTCCGGGTACCTACGAGCAGTTCTTC. This gives the protein CTSSLSPGTYEQFF.

The J gene is TRBJ2-7, the V gene TRBV5-1, with a tentative D call TRBD1 (5 bases). Germline V lookup: CDR1 SGHRS, CDR2 YFSETQ. The CDR3 extends over 13 amino acids. With 0 bases removed from V and 3 bases from J, the gap between germline ends came to 7 bases. CDR3 residues: CASSLEGIYEQYF. CDR3 coding DNA: TGCGCCAGCAGCTTGGAGGGGATCTACGAGCAGTACTTC.

This clonotype showed up many times. V usage is TRBV20-1 and J usage is TRBJ2-7; TRBD1 matches at 7 bases. The V and J ends lost 4 bases and 5 bases, in that order; junction bases with no gene match: 14. There are 15 residues in the CDR3. Germline CDR1 reads DFQATT; CDR2 reads SNEGSKA (reference sequence). The CDR3 nucleotides read TGCAGTGCTACTGTATTGGGGCAGGGGGACCACGAGCAGTACTTC. Translated, it gives CSATVLGQGDHEQYF.

The rearrangement joins TRBV6-4 to TRBJ2-3; no clear D. Germline V gene sequence: CDR1 MRHNA, CDR2 SNTAGT. This CDR3 has 14 residues. V was cut by 3 bases and J by 4 bases, with 11 bases left in between. The CDR3 is CASSDPALSDTQYF. In nucleotides, the CDR3 is TGTGCCAGCAGTGATCCTGCTCTCTCAGATACGCAGTATTTT.

The genes are TRBV7-9 and TRBJ1-2, with a tentative D call TRBD1 (6 bases). Germline CDR1 is SEHNR and CDR2 is FQNEAQ (reference sequence). The CDR3 contains 15 residues. V lost 2 bases and J lost 2, with 12 bases in between. This chain's CDR3 is CASSLFDRTNYGYTF. CDR3 DNA sequence: TGTGCCAGCAGCTTATTTGACAGGACGAACTATGGCTACACCTTC.

The V gene is TRBV24-1, the J gene TRBJ2-1, with D possibly matching TRBD1 (7 bases). Trimming left V 3 bases short and J 7 bases short, with 18 bases between. Germline V gene lookup returns CDR1 KGHDR and CDR2 SFDVKD. The CDR3 loop spans 16 amino acids. This CDR3 is CATSDPLRGVKNEQFF. The CDR3 DNA reads as TGTGCCACCAGTGATCCACTCAGGGGGGTGAAGAATGAGCAGTTCTTC.

The chain links TRBV15 to TRBJ2-3; 7 nucleotides align to TRBD2. The CDR3 is 15 residues long. With 5 bases clipped from V and 8 bases from J, the junction kept 13 bases outside the gene matches. Germline V CDR1 and CDR2: LNHNV, YYDKDF (reference sequence). This CDR3 is CATSEGRGGLGTQYF. Written as DNA, the CDR3 is TGTGCCACCAGCGAGGGGAGGGGAGGTCTTGGTACGCAGTATTTT.

This clonotype was recorded only once. This sequence joins TRBV7-9 and TRBJ2-5, with D unclear. Germline CDR1 SEHNR, CDR2 FQNEAQ (reference sequence). This CDR3 comprises 14 residues. V lost 4 bases and J lost 4, with 13 bases in between. In nucleotides, the CDR3 is TGTGCCAGCAGCTGGAGTGGGAACGGAGAGACCCAGTACTTC. It encodes CASSWSGNGETQYF. Full variable domain (outside the CDR3, taken from reference TRBV7-9 and TRBJ2-5): DTGVSQNPRHKITKRGQNVTFRCDPISEHNRLYWYRQTLGQGPEFLTYFQNEAQLEKSRLLSDRFSAERPKGSFSTLEIQRTEQGDSAMYLCASSWSGNGETQYFGPGTRLLVL.

Within the sample, this clonotype is medium-sized. The chain recombines TRBV19 with TRBJ2-7, with D perhaps matching TRBD1 or TRBD2 (5 bases each). The CDR3 runs 15 residues. Germline CDR1 LNHDA, CDR2 SQIVND (reference sequence). Trimming took off 3 bases at V and 2 bases at J, with 14 bases between the two ends. CDR3 sequence (DNA): TGTGCCAGTAGTATGGATCCCAGGGACCCCTACGAGCAGTACTTC. Translation: CASSMDPRDPYEQYF. Full variable domain (remainder filled in from reference TRBV19 and TRBJ2-7): DGGITQSPKYLFRKEGQNVTLSCEQNLNHDAMYWYRQDPGQGLRLIYYSQIVNDFQKGDIAEGYSVSREKKESFPLTVTSAQKNPTAFYLCASSMDPRDPYEQYFGPGTRLTVT.

This clonotype occurred many times. This chain joins TRBV5-6 and TRBJ1-2; 10 bases agree with TRBD1. The length of the CDR3 is 15 residues. With 4 bases clipped from V and 1 base from J, the junction kept 4 bases outside the gene matches. CDR1 SGHDT and CDR2 YYEEEE come from the germline V gene. The CDR3 loop is CASSGTGAFNYGYTF. The CDR3 DNA follows: TGTGCCAGCAGCGGGACAGGGGCCTTTAACTATGGCTACACCTTC.

The V and J genes are TRBV20-1 and TRBJ2-7; D unclear. Trimming pared 0 bases from V and 4 bases from J, leaving 4 bases between. Germline-derived CDR1 and CDR2 are DFQATT and SNEGSKA (reference sequence). The CDR3 runs to 11 residues. As DNA, the CDR3 is TGCAGTGCTAGAGAGAAATACGAGCAGTACTTC. The encoded protein is CSAREKYEQYF.

As to this clonotype: Because the CDR3's place on the DNA is in doubt, the DNA is left out and the CDR3 is given as listed by TCRdb. V usage is TRBV7-6 and J usage is TRBJ2-1; the DNA was not used to check the table's D call, TRBD2. The CDR3 adds up to 22 amino acids, both ends counted. Germline CDR1 is SGHVS and CDR2 is FNYEAQ. The CDR3 sequence: CASSFYICSARRVLAGGIEQFF.

V is TRBV20-1 and J is TRBJ2-3; D is uncertain. This CDR3 is 11 amino acids long. CDR1 DFQATT and CDR2 SNEGSKA come from the germline V gene (reference sequence). The V and J ends lost 3 bases and 11 bases respectively, with 12 bases between them. CDR3 region: CSASKRDEQYF. The CDR3 coding sequence is TGCAGTGCTAGTAAAAGGGATGAGCAGTATTTT.